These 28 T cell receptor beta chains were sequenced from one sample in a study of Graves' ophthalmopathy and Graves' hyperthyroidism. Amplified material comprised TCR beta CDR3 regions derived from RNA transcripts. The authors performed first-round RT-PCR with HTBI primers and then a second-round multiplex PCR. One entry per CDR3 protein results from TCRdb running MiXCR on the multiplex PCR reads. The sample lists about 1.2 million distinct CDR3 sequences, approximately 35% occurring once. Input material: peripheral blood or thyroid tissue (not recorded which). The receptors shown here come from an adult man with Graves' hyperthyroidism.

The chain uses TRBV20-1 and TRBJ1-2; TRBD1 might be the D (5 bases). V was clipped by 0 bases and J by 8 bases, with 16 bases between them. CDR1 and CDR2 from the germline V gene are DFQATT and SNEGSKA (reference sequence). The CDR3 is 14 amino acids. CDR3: CSARDHGPWGGYTF. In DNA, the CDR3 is TGCAGTGCTAGAGATCACGGTCCATGGGGCGGCTACACCTTC.

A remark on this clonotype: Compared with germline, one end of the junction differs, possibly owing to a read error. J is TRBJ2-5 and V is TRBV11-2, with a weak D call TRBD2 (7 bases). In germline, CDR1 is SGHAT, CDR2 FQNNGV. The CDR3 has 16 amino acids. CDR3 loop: CASSQENGGRGETQYF. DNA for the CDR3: TGCGCCAGCAGCCAAGAAAACGGGGGGCGGGGAGAGACCCAGTACTTC.

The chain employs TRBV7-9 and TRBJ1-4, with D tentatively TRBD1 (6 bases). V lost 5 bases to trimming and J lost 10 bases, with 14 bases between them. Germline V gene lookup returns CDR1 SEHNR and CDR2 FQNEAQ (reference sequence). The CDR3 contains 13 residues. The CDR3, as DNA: TGTGCCAGCAGCGCGGACAGCTCTGGAAAACTGTTTTTT. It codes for CASSADSSGKLFF.

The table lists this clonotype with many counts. In DNA form, the CDR3 reads TGTGCCAGCAGCTTAGGCGGGGGGGGGCTCAATTCACCCCTCCACTTT. This sequence encodes CASSLGGGGLNSPLHF. The rearrangement uses TRBV7-8 and TRBJ1-6, with a weak D call TRBD1 (6 bases). The CDR3 extends over 16 amino acids. From germline, CDR1 is SGHVS and CDR2 FQNEAQ. V dropped 1 base and J dropped 7 bases, with 14 bases sitting between them.

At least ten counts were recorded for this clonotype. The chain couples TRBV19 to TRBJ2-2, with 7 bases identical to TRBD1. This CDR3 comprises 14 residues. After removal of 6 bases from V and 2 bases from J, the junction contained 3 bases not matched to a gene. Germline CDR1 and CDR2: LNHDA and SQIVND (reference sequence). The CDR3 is CASRRDRNTGELFF. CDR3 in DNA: TGTGCCAGTAGACGGGACAGAAACACCGGGGAGCTGTTTTTT.

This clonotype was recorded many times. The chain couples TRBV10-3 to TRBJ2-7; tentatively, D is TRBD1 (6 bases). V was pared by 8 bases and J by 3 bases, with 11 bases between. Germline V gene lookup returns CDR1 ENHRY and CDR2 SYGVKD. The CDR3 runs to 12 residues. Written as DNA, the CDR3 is TGTGCCATCTCCGGGACAAACTACGAGCAGTACTTC. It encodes CAISGTNYEQYF.

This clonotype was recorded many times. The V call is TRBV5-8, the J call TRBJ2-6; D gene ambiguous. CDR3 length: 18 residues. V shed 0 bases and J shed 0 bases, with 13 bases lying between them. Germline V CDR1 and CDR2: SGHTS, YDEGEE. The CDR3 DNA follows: TGTGCCAGCAGCTTGGTGGCTAGATCCACCTCTGGGGCCAACGTCCTGACTTTC. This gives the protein CASSLVARSTSGANVLTF.

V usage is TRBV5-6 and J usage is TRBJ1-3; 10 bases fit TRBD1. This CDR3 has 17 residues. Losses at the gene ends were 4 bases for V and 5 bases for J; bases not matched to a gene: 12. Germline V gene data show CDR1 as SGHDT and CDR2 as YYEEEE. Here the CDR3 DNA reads TGTGCCAGCAGCCGACTCGGGGGACAGGGGTTTCGAAACACCATATATTTT. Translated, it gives CASSRLGGQGFRNTIYF.

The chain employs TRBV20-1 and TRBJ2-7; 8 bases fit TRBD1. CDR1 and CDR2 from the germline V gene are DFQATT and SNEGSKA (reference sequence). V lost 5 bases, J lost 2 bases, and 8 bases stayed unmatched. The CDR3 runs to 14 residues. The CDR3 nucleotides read TGCAGTGCTCATGGCGGGACAGGCACCTACGAGCAGTACTTC. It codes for CSAHGGTGTYEQYF.

CDR3 DNA sequence: TGTGCCAGCCGCCCAGAACCACTGTGGACAGGGTTTAACTATGGCTACACCTTC. This encodes CASRPEPLWTGFNYGYTF. The gene calls are TRBV11-2 and TRBJ1-2; 8 positions agree with TRBD1. Germline CDR1 and CDR2: SGHAT and FQNNGV. After removal of 8 bases from V and 1 base from J, the junction contained 18 bases not matched to a gene. This CDR3 region has 18 residues.

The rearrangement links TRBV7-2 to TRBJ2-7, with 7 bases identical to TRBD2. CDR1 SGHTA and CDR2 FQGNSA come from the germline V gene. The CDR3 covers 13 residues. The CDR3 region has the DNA TGTGCTAGAGATCAAGCGGGAACCTACGAGCAGTACTTC. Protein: CARDQAGTYEQYF.

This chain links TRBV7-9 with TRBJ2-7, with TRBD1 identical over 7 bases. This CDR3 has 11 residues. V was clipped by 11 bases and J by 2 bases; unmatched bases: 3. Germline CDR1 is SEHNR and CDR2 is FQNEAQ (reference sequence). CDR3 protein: CAGQDTYEQYF. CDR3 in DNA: TGTGCCGGACAGGACACCTACGAGCAGTACTTC.

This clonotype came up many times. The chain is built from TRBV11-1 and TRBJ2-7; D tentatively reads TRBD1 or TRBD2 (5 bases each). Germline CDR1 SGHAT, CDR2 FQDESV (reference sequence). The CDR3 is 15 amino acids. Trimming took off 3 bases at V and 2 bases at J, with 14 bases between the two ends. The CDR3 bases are TGTGCCAGCAGCTTTTTGTGGGGGACCCCCTACGAGCAGTACTTC. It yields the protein CASSFLWGTPYEQYF.

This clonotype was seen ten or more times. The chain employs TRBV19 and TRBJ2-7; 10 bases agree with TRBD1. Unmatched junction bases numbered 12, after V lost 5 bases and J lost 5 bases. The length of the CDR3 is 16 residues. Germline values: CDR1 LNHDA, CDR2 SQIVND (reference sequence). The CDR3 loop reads CASSQPTGTGVDEQYF. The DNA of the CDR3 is TGTGCCAGTAGTCAACCAACCGGGACAGGGGTGGACGAGCAGTACTTC.

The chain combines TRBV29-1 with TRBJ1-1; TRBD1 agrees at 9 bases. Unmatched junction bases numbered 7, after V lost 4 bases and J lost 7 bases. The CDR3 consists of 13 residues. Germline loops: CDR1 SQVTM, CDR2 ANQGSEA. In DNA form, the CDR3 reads TGCAGCGTTGTTACAGGGGGCTGGAATGAAGCTTTCTTT. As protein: CSVVTGGWNEAFF.

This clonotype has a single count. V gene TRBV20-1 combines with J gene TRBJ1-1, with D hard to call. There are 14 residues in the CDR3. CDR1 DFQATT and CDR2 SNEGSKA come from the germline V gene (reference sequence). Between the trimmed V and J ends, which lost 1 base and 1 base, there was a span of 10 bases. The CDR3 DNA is TGCAGTGCTAGAGGGCGACTGGAGAACACTGAAGCTTTCTTT. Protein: CSARGRLENTEAFF.

The CDR3 is CSGMWGGDGYTF. CDR3 DNA: TGCAGTGGAATGTGGGGCGGAGATGGCTACACCTTC. The chain combines TRBV29-1 with TRBJ1-2, with TRBD1 as a possible D gene (5 bases). CDR3 length: 12 residues. CDR1 and CDR2 from the germline V gene are SQVTM and ANQGSEA.

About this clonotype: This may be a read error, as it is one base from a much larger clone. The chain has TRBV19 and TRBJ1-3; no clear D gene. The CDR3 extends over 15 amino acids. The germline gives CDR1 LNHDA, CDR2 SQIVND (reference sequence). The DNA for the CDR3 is TGTGCCAGTAATCCTCAGCGTTCGTGGGGAAACACCGTATATTTT. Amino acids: CASNPQRSWGNTVYF.

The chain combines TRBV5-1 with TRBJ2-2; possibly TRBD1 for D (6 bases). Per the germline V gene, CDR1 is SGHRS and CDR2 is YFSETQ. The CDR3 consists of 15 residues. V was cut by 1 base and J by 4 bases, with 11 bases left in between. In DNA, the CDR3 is TGCGCCAGCAGCTTGTGGGGGCTCGGCACCGGGGAGCTGTTTTTT. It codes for CASSLWGLGTGELFF.

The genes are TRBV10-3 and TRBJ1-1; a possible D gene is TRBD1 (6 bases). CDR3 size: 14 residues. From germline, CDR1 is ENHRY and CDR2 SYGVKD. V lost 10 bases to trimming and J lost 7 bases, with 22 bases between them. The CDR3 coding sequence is TGTGCCAGCACCTTATCTGGAGGGGGAGATGAAGCTTTCTTT. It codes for CASTLSGGGDEAFF.

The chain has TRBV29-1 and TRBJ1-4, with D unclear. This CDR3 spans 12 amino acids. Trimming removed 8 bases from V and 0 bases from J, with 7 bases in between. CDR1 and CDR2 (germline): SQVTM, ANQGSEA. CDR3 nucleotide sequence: TGCAGCTTGAAGACAACTAATGAAAAACTGTTTTTT. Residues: CSLKTTNEKLFF.

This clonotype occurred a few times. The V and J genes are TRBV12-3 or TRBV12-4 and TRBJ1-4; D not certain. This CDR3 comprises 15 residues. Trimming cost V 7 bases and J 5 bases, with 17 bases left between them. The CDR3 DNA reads TGTGCCAGCATCCGCCAGGTTTCAGGAAATGAAAAACTGTTTTTT. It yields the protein CASIRQVSGNEKLFF.

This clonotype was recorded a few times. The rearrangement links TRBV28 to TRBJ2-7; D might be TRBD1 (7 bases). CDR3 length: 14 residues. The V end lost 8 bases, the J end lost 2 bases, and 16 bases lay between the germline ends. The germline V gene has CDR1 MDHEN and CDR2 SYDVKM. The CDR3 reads CASSPRRGPYEQYF. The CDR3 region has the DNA TGTGCCAGCTCACCGAGGAGGGGGCCCTACGAGCAGTACTTC.

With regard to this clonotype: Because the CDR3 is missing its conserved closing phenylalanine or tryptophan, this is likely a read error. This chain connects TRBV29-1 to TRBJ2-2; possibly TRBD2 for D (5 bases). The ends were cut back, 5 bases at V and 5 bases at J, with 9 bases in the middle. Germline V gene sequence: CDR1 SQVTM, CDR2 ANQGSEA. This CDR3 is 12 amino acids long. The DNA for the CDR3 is TGCAGCGTTCTGGCGGGTACCGGGGAGCTGTTTTCT. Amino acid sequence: CSVLAGTGELFS.

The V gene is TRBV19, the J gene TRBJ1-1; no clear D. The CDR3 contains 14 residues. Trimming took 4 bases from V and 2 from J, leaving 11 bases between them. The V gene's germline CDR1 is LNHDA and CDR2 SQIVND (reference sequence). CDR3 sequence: CASSNQGSNTEAFF. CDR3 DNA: TGTGCCAGTAGTAACCAAGGGAGCAACACTGAAGCTTTCTTT.

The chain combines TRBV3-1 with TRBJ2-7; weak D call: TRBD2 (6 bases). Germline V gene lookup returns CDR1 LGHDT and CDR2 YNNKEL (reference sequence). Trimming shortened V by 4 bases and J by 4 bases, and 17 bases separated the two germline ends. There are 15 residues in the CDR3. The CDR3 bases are TGTGCCAGCAGCCCTGCCGGGACTGGAAATTACGAGCAGTACTTC. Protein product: CASSPAGTGNYEQYF.

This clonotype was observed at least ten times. The CDR3 reads CASSRDGLSNQPQHF. Written as DNA, the CDR3 is TGTGCCAGCAGCCGGGACGGCCTTAGCAATCAGCCCCAGCATTTT. The V and J genes are TRBV7-2 and TRBJ1-5; D possibly corresponds to TRBD1 (5 bases). The CDR3 consists of 15 residues. CDR1 is SGHTA, CDR2 FQGNSA, per germline. Trimming stripped 5 bases from V and 0 bases from J, with 11 bases between. Full variable domain (missing parts from reference TRBV7-2 and TRBJ1-5): GAGVSQSPSNKVTEKGKDVELRCDPISGHTALYWYRQSLGQGLEFLIYFQGNSAPDKSGLPSDRFSAERTGGSVSTLTIQRTQQEDSAVYLCASSRDGLSNQPQHFGDGTRLSIL.

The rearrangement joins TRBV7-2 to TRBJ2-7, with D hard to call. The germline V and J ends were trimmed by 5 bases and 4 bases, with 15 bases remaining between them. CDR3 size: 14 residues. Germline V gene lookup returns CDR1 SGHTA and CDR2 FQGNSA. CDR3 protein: CASSQVFVSYEQYF. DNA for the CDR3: TGTGCCAGCAGCCAAGTCTTCGTCTCGTACGAGCAGTACTTC. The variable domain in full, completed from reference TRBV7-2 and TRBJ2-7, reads GAGVSQSPSNKVTEKGKDVELRCDPISGHTALYWYRQSLGQGLEFLIYFQGNSAPDKSGLPSDRFSAERTGGSVSTLTIQRTQQEDSAVYLCASSQVFVSYEQYFGPGTRLTVT.